A selection of T cell receptor beta chains follows, all from one sample in a study of shared clonotypes between healthy human individuals. Using immunoSEQ multiplex PCR, the repertoire was profiled, and TCRdb retains in-frame clones only, with some absent. The table records around 330,000 clones, roughly 70% of them present only once. The source material was memory CD4+ T cells sorted from blood. These receptors were obtained from a man in his thirties or forties in good health. The CDR3 runs from the conserved cysteine through the conserved F or W. A D gene is named only where the DNA matches it firmly. The size field is filled for only some rows; it gives once, few, many or a size class.

j_call | clone_size | v_call | d_call | cdr3_nt | cdr3_aa
TRBJ2-3 | - | TRBV10-1 | - | TGCGCCAGCAGTGAGTACGGCTGGACAGATACGCAGTATTTT | CASSEYGWTDTQYF
TRBJ1-2 | - | TRBV10-3 | TRBD1 | TGTGCCATCAGTCCGGACAGGGGGAACTATGGCTACACCTTC | CAISPDRGNYGYTF
TRBJ2-1 | few | TRBV29-1 | - | TGCGCCAGCGGAGGAAGCTCCTACAATGAGCAGTTCTTC | CASGGSSYNEQFF
TRBJ2-1 | - | TRBV18 | TRBD2 | TGTGCCAGCTCATCTAGCGGGTTTGGGTACAATGAGCAGTTCTTC | CASSSSGFGYNEQFF
TRBJ2-6 | - | TRBV14 | - | TGTGCCAGCAGCCAATTTCCAGTTATTGCCTCTGGGGCCAACGTCCTGACTTTC | CASSQFPVIASGANVLTF
TRBJ2-2 | - | TRBV11-3 | - | TGTGCCAGCAGCCCAGGACTAATCGGGGAGCTGTTTTTT | CASSPGLIGELFF
TRBJ2-5 | - | TRBV6-1 | - | TGTGCCAGCAGTGTATGGGTGGGGGCCCAAGAGACCCAGTACTTC | CASSVWVGAQETQYF
TRBJ1-1 | - | TRBV19 | - | TGTGCCAGTTCCCGAAACACTGAAGCTTTCTTT | CASSRNTEAFF
TRBJ2-2 | - | TRBV2 | TRBD2 | TGTGCCAGCAGCCTAGCGGGGAACACCGGGGAGCTGTTTTTT | CASSLAGNTGELFF
TRBJ1-1 | - | TRBV4-3 | - | TGCGCCAGCAGCCAAGAAACCGACCAAGGGGCTTTCTTT | CASSQETDQGAFF
TRBJ2-4 | - | TRBV6-1 | - | TGTGCCAGCAGTAAGAACAGGGAGATCATTCAGTACTTC | CASSKNREIIQYF
TRBJ2-5 | - | TRBV18 | - | TGTGCCAGCTCACCACAGGGAAGGGAGACCCAGTACTTC | CASSPQGRETQYF
TRBJ2-1 | - | TRBV5-1 | TRBD2 | TGCGCCAGCAAAGCGGGACTCTCCTACAATGAGCAGTTCTTC | CASKAGLSYNEQFF
TRBJ1-4 | once | TRBV2 | - | TGTGCCAGCAGTGATGGGAGGGCTAATGAAAAACTGTTTTTT | CASSDGRANEKLFF
TRBJ2-1 | - | TRBV10-1 | - | TGCGCCAGCAGTGACAGGTCCTTGGGTGAGCAGTTCTTC | CASSDRSLGEQFF
TRBJ1-2 | - | TRBV14 | - | TGTGCCAGCAGCCGCACCATAAGGGACTATGGCTACACCTTC | CASSRTIRDYGYTF
TRBJ2-1 | - | TRBV20-1 | - | TGCAGTGCTCTAGTTAATGAGCAGTTCTTC | CSALVNEQFF
TRBJ2-1 | - | TRBV4-3 | - | TGCGCCAGCAGCGGGCTACTTGGGGTGTTTCAGTTCTTC | CASSGLLGVFQFF
TRBJ1-1 | - | TRBV6-5 | - | TGTGCCAGCAGTTCAAGACAGGCTCAGAACACTGAAGCTTTCTTT | CASSSRQAQNTEAFF
TRBJ2-1 | many | TRBV6-1 | TRBD2 | TGTGCCAGCAGTGAAGTTGGAGGGACTAGCGGGAGGGAAAATGAGCAGTTCTTC | CASSEVGGTSGRENEQFF
TRBJ2-1 | - | TRBV5-1 | TRBD2 | TGCGCCAGCAGCATCGGACTAGCGGGAGGCAATGAGCAGTTCTTC | CASSIGLAGGNEQFF
TRBJ1-2 | - | TRBV28 | TRBD1 | TGTGCCAGCAGGACGACAGGGAGCGGCTATGGCTACACCTTC | CASRTTGSGYGYTF
TRBJ1-5 | - | TRBV6-1 | - | TGTGCCAGCGGCCACACGCGAGATCAGCCCCAGCATTTT | CASGHTRDQPQHF
TRBJ1-5 | - | TRBV15 | TRBD1 | TGTGCCACCAGCAGGGACAGGTATCAGCCCCAGCATTTT | CATSRDRYQPQHF
TRBJ1-5 | - | TRBV14 | - | TGTGCCAGCAGCCGGCAATTAGTCGATCAGCCCCAGCATTTT | CASSRQLVDQPQHF
TRBJ2-6 | - | TRBV13 | - | TGTGCCAGCAGCCGATTTTCAGGGGCTGGGGCCAACGTCCTGACTTTC | CASSRFSGAGANVLTF
TRBJ2-5 | - | TRBV13 | - | TGTGCCAGCAGCGGCCTGCCGGGGGAGACCCAGTACTTC | CASSGLPGETQYF
TRBJ2-3 | once | TRBV30 | - | TGTGCCTGGAGTCCCCTAGGAACGCAGTATTTT | CAWSPLGTQYF
TRBJ1-1 | few | TRBV28 | - | TGTGCCAGCAACCTCGGGGGGCCTTGGTTGAGGAACACTGAAGCTTTCTTT | CASNLGGPWLRNTEAFF
TRBJ2-4 | - | TRBV19 | TRBD1 | TGTGCCAGTAGTAGGGGACAGGGGAAGAACATTCAGTACTTC | CASSRGQGKNIQYF
TRBJ2-7 | - | TRBV10-3 | - | TGTGCCATCAGTGAGGGGACGGCGGAGTACGAGCAGTACTTC | CAISEGTAEYEQYF
TRBJ2-5 | - | TRBV27 | - | TGTGCCAGCAGTTTATACGCTACCCAAGAGACCCAGTACTTC | CASSLYATQETQYF
TRBJ1-6 | - | TRBV5-8 | - | TGTGCCAGCAGCTCCCAGATTAATTCACCCCTCCACTTT | CASSSQINSPLHF
TRBJ2-5 | - | TRBV5-1 | TRBD1 | TGCGCCAGCAGACCCGGGACAGGGGGAGAGACCCAGTACTTC | CASRPGTGGETQYF
TRBJ2-7 | - | TRBV2 | - | TGTGCCAGCAGCGGGTTAGGCGAGCAGTACTTC | CASSGLGEQYF
TRBJ1-4 | - | TRBV14 | - | TGTGCCAGCAGCCAATCTGGCAACATCGGTGCTGAAAAACTGTTTTTT | CASSQSGNIGAEKLFF
TRBJ2-7 | - | TRBV5-4 | TRBD2 | TGTGCCAGCAGCTCTTCTAGCGGGAGAGGGTACGAGCAGTACTTC | CASSSSSGRGYEQYF
TRBJ1-4 | few | TRBV2 | - | TGTGCCAGCAGTTTCCAGGGTGAAAAACTGTTTTTT | CASSFQGEKLFF
TRBJ2-5 | - | TRBV5-4 | - | TGTGCCAGCAGCCTTAGCAGCGGCCAAGAGACCCAGTACTTC | CASSLSSGQETQYF
TRBJ2-4 | - | TRBV2 | - | TGTGCCAGCAGTGTTACGGGGGAAAACATTCAGTACTTC | CASSVTGENIQYF
TRBJ1-4 | - | TRBV18 | TRBD1 | TGTGCCAGCTCACCGGACAGGCAAAATGAAAAACTGTTTTTT | CASSPDRQNEKLFF
TRBJ2-7 | - | TRBV6-5 | - | TGTGCCAGCAGTTACTCAGGGGCTACCTACGAGCAGTACTTC | CASSYSGATYEQYF
TRBJ2-1 | - | TRBV5-4 | - | TGTGCCAGCAGCTTGGTGGGAGGGGGATACAATGAGCAGTTCTTC | CASSLVGGGYNEQFF
TRBJ2-2 | once | TRBV7-8 | TRBD2 | TGTGCCAGCAGCTTAGTAGGCCTAGCGGGAAAGTGGAACACCGGGGAGCTGTTTTTT | CASSLVGLAGKWNTGELFF
TRBJ2-3 | few | TRBV7-8 | TRBD2 | TGTGCCAGCAGCCGAGGGGGACTAGCCCGCACAGATACGCAGTATTTT | CASSRGGLARTDTQYF
TRBJ1-2 | - | TRBV28 | TRBD1 | TGTGCCAGCAGTCCGGGACAGGAGGAATATGGCTACACCTTC | CASSPGQEEYGYTF
TRBJ2-3 | - | TRBV30 | TRBD2 | TGTGCCTGGGAAGCGGGAGCTACGCAGTATTTT | CAWEAGATQYF
TRBJ2-2 | - | TRBV9 | TRBD2 | TGTGCCAGCAGCGTAGGAGTAGCGGGGAACACCGGGGAGCTGTTTTTT | CASSVGVAGNTGELFF
TRBJ2-7 | - | TRBV7-2 | TRBD1 | TGTGCCAGCAGCCCCAGGACAGGAGGATACGAGCAGTACTTC | CASSPRTGGYEQYF
TRBJ2-3 | - | TRBV29-1 | - | TGCAGCGTTGACCATGGGGCTAGCACAGATACGCAGTATTTT | CSVDHGASTDTQYF
TRBJ1-1 | - | TRBV7-2 | - | TGTGCCAGCAGCTTTTCCTCTGAAGCTTTCTTT | CASSFSSEAFF
TRBJ2-1 | - | TRBV5-1 | TRBD1 | TGCGCCAGCAGCGGCGGGACAGGGGGCGCGGGTGAGCAGTTCTTC | CASSGGTGGAGEQFF
TRBJ1-5 | - | TRBV27 | TRBD1 | TGTGCCAGCAGTCGCTGGGAGGGACAGGGTCATAGCAATCAGCCCCAGCATTTT | CASSRWEGQGHSNQPQHF
TRBJ2-5 | - | TRBV7-9 | - | TGTGCCAGCAGCGCTTGGGACAACCTCCAAGAGACCCAGTACTTC | CASSAWDNLQETQYF